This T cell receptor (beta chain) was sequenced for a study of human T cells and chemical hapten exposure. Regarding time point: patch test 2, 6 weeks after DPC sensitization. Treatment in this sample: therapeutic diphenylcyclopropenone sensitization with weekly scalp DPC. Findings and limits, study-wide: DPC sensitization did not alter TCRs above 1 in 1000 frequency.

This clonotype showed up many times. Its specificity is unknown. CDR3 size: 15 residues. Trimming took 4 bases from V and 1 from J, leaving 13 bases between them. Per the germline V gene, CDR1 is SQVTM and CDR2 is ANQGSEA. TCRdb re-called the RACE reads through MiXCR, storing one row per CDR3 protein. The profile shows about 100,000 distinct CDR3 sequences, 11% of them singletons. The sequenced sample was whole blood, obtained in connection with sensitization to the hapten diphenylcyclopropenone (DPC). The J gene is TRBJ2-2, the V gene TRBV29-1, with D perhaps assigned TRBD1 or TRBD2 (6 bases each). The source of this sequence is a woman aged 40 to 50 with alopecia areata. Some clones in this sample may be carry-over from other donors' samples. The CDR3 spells CSVVLGGLNTGELFF. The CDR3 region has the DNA TGCAGCGTTGTTTTAGGGGGGCTGAACACCGGGGAGCTGTTTTTT.